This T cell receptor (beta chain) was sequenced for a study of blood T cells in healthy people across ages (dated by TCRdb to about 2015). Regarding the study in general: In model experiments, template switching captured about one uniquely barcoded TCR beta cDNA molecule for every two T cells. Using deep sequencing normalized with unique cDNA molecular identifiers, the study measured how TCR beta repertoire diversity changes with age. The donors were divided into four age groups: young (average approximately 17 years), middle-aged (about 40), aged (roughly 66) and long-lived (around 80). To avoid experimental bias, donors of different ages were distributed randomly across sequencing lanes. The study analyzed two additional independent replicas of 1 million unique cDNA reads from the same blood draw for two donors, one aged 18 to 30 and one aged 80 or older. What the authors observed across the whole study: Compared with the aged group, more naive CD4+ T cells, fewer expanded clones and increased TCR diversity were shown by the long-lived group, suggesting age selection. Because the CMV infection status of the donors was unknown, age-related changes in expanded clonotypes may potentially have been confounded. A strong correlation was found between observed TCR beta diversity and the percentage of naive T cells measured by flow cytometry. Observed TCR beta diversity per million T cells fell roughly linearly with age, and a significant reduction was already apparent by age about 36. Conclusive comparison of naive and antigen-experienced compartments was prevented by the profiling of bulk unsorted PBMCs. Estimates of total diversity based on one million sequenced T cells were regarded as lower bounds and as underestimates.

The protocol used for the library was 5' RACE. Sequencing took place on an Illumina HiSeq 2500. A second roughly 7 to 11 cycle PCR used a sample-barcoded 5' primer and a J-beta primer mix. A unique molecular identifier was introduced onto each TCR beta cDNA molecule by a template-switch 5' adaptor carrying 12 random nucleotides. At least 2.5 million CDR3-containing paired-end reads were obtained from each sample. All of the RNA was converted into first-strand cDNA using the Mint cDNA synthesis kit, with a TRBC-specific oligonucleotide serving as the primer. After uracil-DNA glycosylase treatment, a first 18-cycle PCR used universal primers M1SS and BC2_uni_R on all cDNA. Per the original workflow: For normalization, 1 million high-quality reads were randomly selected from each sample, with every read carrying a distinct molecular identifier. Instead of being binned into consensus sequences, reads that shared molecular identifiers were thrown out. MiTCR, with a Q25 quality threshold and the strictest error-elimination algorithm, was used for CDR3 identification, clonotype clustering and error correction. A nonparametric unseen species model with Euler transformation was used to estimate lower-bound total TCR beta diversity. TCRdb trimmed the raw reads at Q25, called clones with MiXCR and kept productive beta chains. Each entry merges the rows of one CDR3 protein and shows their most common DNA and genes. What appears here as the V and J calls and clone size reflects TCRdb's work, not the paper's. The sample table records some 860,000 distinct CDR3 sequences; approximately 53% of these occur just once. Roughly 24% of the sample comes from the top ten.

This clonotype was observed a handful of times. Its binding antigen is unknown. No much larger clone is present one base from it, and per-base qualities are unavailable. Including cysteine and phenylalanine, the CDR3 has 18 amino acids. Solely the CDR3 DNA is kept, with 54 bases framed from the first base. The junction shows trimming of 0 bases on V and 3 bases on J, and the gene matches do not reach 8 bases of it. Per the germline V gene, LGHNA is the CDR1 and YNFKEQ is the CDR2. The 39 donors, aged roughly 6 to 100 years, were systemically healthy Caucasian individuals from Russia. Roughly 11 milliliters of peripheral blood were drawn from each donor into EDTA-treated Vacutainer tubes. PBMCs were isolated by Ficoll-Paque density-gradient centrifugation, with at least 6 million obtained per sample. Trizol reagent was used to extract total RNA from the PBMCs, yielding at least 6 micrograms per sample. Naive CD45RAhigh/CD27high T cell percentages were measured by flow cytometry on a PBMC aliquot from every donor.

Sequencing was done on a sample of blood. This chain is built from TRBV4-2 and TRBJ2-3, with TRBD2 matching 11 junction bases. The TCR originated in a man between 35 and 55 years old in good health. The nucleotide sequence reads TGTGCCAGCAGCCAAGATCTCCCTAGCGGGGGGCTAACAGATACGCAGTATTTT. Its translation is CASSQDLPSGGLTDTQYF.